The next 9 T cell receptor beta chains were all read from a single sample in a study of blood T cell repertoires in COVID-19. The table came from immunoSEQ multiplex PCR; TCRdb's copy has only in-frame clones and leaves some out. The table records about 260,000 clones, over 80% of them present only once. Source material: peripheral blood. The source is a woman between 40 and 50 years old who had recovered from COVID-19.

The V call is TRBV7-2, the J call TRBJ2-7; maybe TRBD2 (5 bases). The germline CDR1 and CDR2 sequences are SGHTA and FQGNSA. V lost 5 bases and J 2 bases, leaving 16 bases between the germline ends. This CDR3 is built from 15 residues. This CDR3 reads CASSPRTLGTYEQYF. For the CDR3, the DNA is TGTGCCAGCAGCCCCCGGACTTTGGGCACCTACGAGCAGTACTTC.

V is TRBV24-1 and J is TRBJ1-5; 10 bases agree with TRBD1. The CDR3 runs to 16 residues. Germline CDR1 reads KGHDR; CDR2 reads SFDVKD. J was trimmed by 9 bases and V by 5 bases; bases with no gene match: 12. The CDR3 is CATSASTGTGERPQHF. The CDR3, as DNA: TGTGCCACCAGTGCTAGTACCGGGACAGGGGAGCGGCCCCAGCATTTT.

With respect to this clone: At the DNA level, this CDR3 is encoded by other sequences in the same sample as well. This chain joins TRBV18 and TRBJ2-1; TRBD2 matches at 13 bases. The length of the CDR3 is 15 residues. Trimming at V came to 3 bases and at J to 5 bases, leaving 1 base not matched to a gene. Per germline, CDR1 KGHSH and CDR2 LQKENI. This CDR3 is CASSPGLAGDNEQFF. The CDR3, as DNA: TGTGCCAGCTCACCCGGACTAGCGGGAGACAATGAGCAGTTCTTC.

The rearrangement uses TRBV5-5 and TRBJ1-2; weak D call: TRBD1 (6 bases). V lost 3 bases and J 5 bases, leaving 14 bases between the germline ends. The V gene's germline CDR1 is SGHKS and CDR2 YYEKEE (reference sequence). The CDR3 runs 14 residues. Written as DNA, the CDR3 is TGTGCCAGCAGCTGGGCCGACAGGCGGTATGGCTACACCTTC. It specifies CASSWADRRYGYTF.

As concerns this clone: This specimen includes other DNA sequences encoding the same CDR3. The V call is TRBV29-1, the J call TRBJ1-1; D might be TRBD1 (6 bases). There are 12 residues in the CDR3. V was pared by 7 bases and J by 1 base, with 10 bases between. Germline CDR1 reads SQVTM; CDR2 reads ANQGSEA. The CDR3 spells CSATGRNTEAFF. CDR3 in DNA: TGCAGCGCTACAGGGAGGAACACTGAAGCTTTCTTT.

To note about this clone: The same CDR3 can be traced to other DNA sequences in this sample. The V gene is TRBV18, the J gene TRBJ1-2; D call uncertain. Trimming stripped 2 bases from V and 2 bases from J, with 6 bases between. Germline CDR1 KGHSH, CDR2 LQKENI. CDR3 size: 13 residues. The CDR3 DNA is TGTGCCAGCTCACCAGCGAGGAACTATGGCTACACCTTC. Its translation: CASSPARNYGYTF.

The chain recombines TRBV7-9 with TRBJ1-1; 7 nucleotides agree with TRBD1. The CDR3 has 13 amino acids. Per germline, CDR1 SEHNR and CDR2 FQNEAQ (reference sequence). V dropped 4 bases and J dropped 3; count of bases not matched to a gene: 2. The CDR3 region has the DNA TGTGCCAGCAGCTCGCAGGGGGACACTGAAGCTTTCTTT. This encodes CASSSQGDTEAFF. Supplemented by reference TRBV7-9 and TRBJ1-1, the full variable domain reads DTGVSQNPRHKITKRGQNVTFRCDPISEHNRLYWYRQTLGQGPEFLTYFQNEAQLEKSRLLSDRFSAERPKGSFSTLEIQRTEQGDSAMYLCASSSQGDTEAFFGQGTRLTVV.

The chain uses TRBV19 and TRBJ2-1, with 11 bases that match TRBD2. The V and J ends lost 2 bases and 4 bases, in that order; junction bases with no gene match: 4. The V gene's germline CDR1 is LNHDA and CDR2 SQIVND (reference sequence). The CDR3 sequence is 16 residues long. In nucleotides, the CDR3 is TGTGCCAGTAGTATAAGTCCTAGCGGGGGGTACAATGAGCAGTTCTTC. It is translated as CASSISPSGGYNEQFF.

This clone was seen just once. The chain uses TRBV19 and TRBJ2-6; TRBD1 agrees at 9 bases. With 6 bases clipped from V and 3 bases from J, the junction kept 9 bases outside the gene matches. Germline V CDR1 and CDR2: LNHDA, SQIVND (reference sequence). The CDR3 length is 17 residues. The CDR3 nucleotides read TGTGCCAGTAGCTCCCGGACAGGGGTGCGTGGGGCCAACGTCCTGACTTTC. It codes for CASSSRTGVRGANVLTF.